The 20 T cell receptor beta chains below come from one sample, sequenced in a study of early T cells in non-severe SARS-CoV-2 infection. TCRdb reanalysed the 5' RACE reads using MiXCR and keeps one entry per CDR3 protein. This table holds roughly 77,000 distinct CDR3 sequences, 12% found once. Sequencing was performed on whole blood. These receptors all stem from an adult who was a healthcare worker with PCR-confirmed SARS-CoV-2 infection or an uninfected control (not recorded which).

This clonotype was observed at least ten times. The chain has TRBV9 and TRBJ2-3; D call uncertain. The CDR3 contains 11 residues. The germline gives CDR1 SGDLS, CDR2 YYNGEE. The germline V and J ends were trimmed by 7 bases and 2 bases, with 5 bases remaining between them. In DNA form, the CDR3 reads TGTGCCAGCTCTACCACAGATACGCAGTATTTT. Protein product: CASSTTDTQYF.

The table lists this clonotype with many counts. The gene calls are TRBV9 and TRBJ1-4, with D hard to call. Germline-derived CDR1 and CDR2 are SGDLS and YYNGEE. The CDR3 extends over 14 amino acids. V was pared by 1 base and J by 0 bases, with 4 bases between. The CDR3 is CASSVSATNEKLFF. The CDR3 bases are TGTGCCAGCAGCGTATCTGCAACTAATGAAAAACTGTTTTTT.

This clonotype appeared many times. The V and J genes are TRBV9 and TRBJ2-5; TRBD1 agrees at 8 bases. The germline gives CDR1 SGDLS, CDR2 YYNGEE. The length of the CDR3 is 14 residues. After removal of 4 bases from V and 4 bases from J, the junction contained 6 bases not matched to a gene. The CDR3 nucleotides read TGTGCCAGCAGCCCAGCTGGACAGGGAGAGACCCAGTACTTC. Residues: CASSPAGQGETQYF.

This clonotype was recorded many times. The chain's CDR3 is CASSVGPRDSIAKNIQYF. CDR3 DNA sequence: TGTGCCAGCAGCGTAGGACCGAGGGACAGCATAGCCAAAAACATTCAGTACTTC. This chain connects TRBV7-9 to TRBJ2-4; 7 bases are shared with TRBD1. The germline V gene has CDR1 SEHNR and CDR2 FQNEAQ (reference sequence). Trimming took 5 bases from V and 0 from J; bases not matched to a gene: 13. This CDR3 has 18 residues.

The chain combines TRBV7-2 with TRBJ1-3; a weak D match, TRBD1 (5 bases). CDR1 and CDR2 from the germline V gene are SGHTA and FQGNSA. The CDR3 is 14 residues long. V lost 5 bases to trimming and J lost 0 bases, with 8 bases between them. In DNA, the CDR3 is TGTGCCAGCAGCATACAGGACTCTGGAAACACCATATATTTT. It codes for CASSIQDSGNTIYF.

This clonotype has ten or more counts. The rearrangement links TRBV6-6 to TRBJ1-1; 11 bases align to TRBD1. CDR1 and CDR2 from the germline V gene are MNHNY and SVGAGI (reference sequence). The V and J ends lost 5 bases and 5 bases, in that order; junction bases with no gene match: 7. This CDR3 comprises 15 residues. The CDR3 loop is CASSIGQGAGTEAFF. The CDR3 region has the DNA TGTGCCAGCAGTATAGGACAGGGGGCGGGTACTGAAGCTTTCTTT.

This clonotype was observed a few times. The chain is built from TRBV13 and TRBJ2-7; 8 bases agree with TRBD1. In germline, CDR1 is PRHDT, CDR2 FYEKMQ (reference sequence). The CDR3 spans 14 residues. With 4 bases clipped from V and 3 bases from J, the junction kept 5 bases outside the gene matches. CDR3 DNA: TGTGCCAGCAGCTCCGGGACAGGCGTCTACGAGCAGTACTTC. Its translation: CASSSGTGVYEQYF.

A note on this clonotype: This clone may be a read error of a much larger clone one base away. V gene TRBV5-3 combines with J gene TRBJ1-5, with D hard to call. TRBV5-3 counts as an open reading frame of uncertain function. V was cut by 9 bases and J by 0 bases, with 10 bases left in between. The CDR3 runs 13 residues. In DNA form, the CDR3 reads TGTGCCACCTCGGGGAATAGCAATCAGCCCCAGCATTTT. Translating gives CATSGNSNQPQHF.

This clonotype was recorded many times. The chain combines TRBV2 with TRBJ1-1; D possibly corresponds to TRBD1 (6 bases). Trimming cost V 5 bases and J 4 bases, with 11 bases left between them. Germline V lookup: CDR1 SNHLY, CDR2 FYNNEI. This CDR3 is built from 13 residues. CDR3 sequence reads: CASSKQGTTEAFF. The CDR3 coding sequence is TGTGCCAGCAGTAAGCAGGGGACCACTGAAGCTTTCTTT.

The chain recombines TRBV7-8 with TRBJ2-3; TRBD2 aligns across 14 bases. This CDR3 spans 18 amino acids. The trim removed 5 bases at V and 2 bases at J, leaving 9 bases unmatched. From germline, CDR1 is SGHVS and CDR2 FQNEAQ. The CDR3 DNA is TGTGCCAGCAGCCCGGGACTAGCGGGGGCCGCCTTCACAGATACGCAGTATTTT. Its translation is CASSPGLAGAAFTDTQYF.

V and J are TRBV6-6 and TRBJ1-4; unclear D gene. The V end was cut by 1 base, the J end by 5 bases, with 8 bases between. The CDR3 has 14 amino acids. The V gene's germline CDR1 is MNHNY and CDR2 SVGAGI (reference sequence). The chain's CDR3 is CASSYFGGNEKLFF. Here the CDR3 DNA reads TGTGCCAGCAGTTACTTTGGCGGGAATGAAAAACTGTTTTTT.

The table lists this clonotype with many counts. This CDR3 is CASSLGPVRVAEQYF. CDR3 nucleotides: TGTGCCAGCAGTTTAGGTCCAGTCCGGGTCGCGGAGCAGTACTTC. The chain carries TRBV12-3 or TRBV12-4 and TRBJ2-7, with unresolved D. The V gene lost 1 base and the J gene lost 7 bases, with 17 bases spanning the gap. The CDR3 is 15 amino acids.

Comment on this clonotype: A much larger clone lies a single base off, so this may be a read error. CDR3 in amino acids: CASKLTGQGNSPLLF. CDR3 DNA: TGTGCCAGCAAACTCACGGGACAGGGTAATTCACCCCTCCTCTTT. The rearrangement uses TRBV6-5 and TRBJ1-6, with 9 bases that match TRBD1. CDR3 length: 15 residues. Germline V gene sequence: CDR1 MNHEY, CDR2 SVGAGI.

The chain employs TRBV12-3 or TRBV12-4 and TRBJ2-2; D is uncertain. V shed 3 bases and J shed 1 base, with 6 bases lying between them. The CDR3 consists of 14 residues. CDR3 protein: CASSLDRNTGELFF. CDR3 DNA sequence: TGTGCCAGCAGTTTGGACCGGAACACCGGGGAGCTGTTTTTT.

This clonotype showed up just a few times. Compared with germline, one end of the junction differs, possibly owing to a read error. This chain connects TRBV7-8 to TRBJ1-2; 8 bases match TRBD1. This CDR3 region has 17 residues. The germline gives CDR1 SGHVS, CDR2 FQNEAQ. The DNA of the CDR3 is TGTGCCAGCAGCCTAGCAATCCGACAGGGGAATAACTATGGCTACACCTTC. Protein: CASSLAIRQGNNYGYTF. Based on the CDR3 plus reference TRBV7-8 and TRBJ1-2, the full variable domain is GAGVSQSPRYKVAKRGQDVALRCDPISGHVSLFWYQQALGQGPEFLTYFQNEAQLDKSGLPSDRFFAERPEGSVSTLKIQRTQQEDSAVYLCASSLAIRQGNNYGYTFGSGTRLTVV.

This clonotype appeared many times. CDR3 residues: CASSEGVGLNIQYF. CDR3 in DNA: TGTGCCAGCAGTGAAGGGGTGGGGCTAAACATTCAGTACTTC. The chain joins TRBV6-1 to TRBJ2-4, with a tentative D call TRBD1 (5 bases). Germline V gene data show CDR1 as MNHNS and CDR2 as SASEGT. The CDR3 contains 14 residues. Trimming shortened V by 1 base and J by 6 bases, and 10 bases separated the two germline ends.

The chain carries TRBV6-2 or TRBV6-3 and TRBJ2-2, with D tentatively TRBD2 (6 bases). Trimming removed 6 bases at V and 2 bases at J, with 19 bases between. From germline, CDR1 is MNHEY and CDR2 SVGEGT. The CDR3 length is 17 residues. This CDR3 is CASRPGLLRSNTGELFF. CDR3 nucleotide sequence: TGTGCCAGCAGGCCAGGACTACTCAGGAGTAACACCGGGGAGCTGTTTTTT.

This clonotype was seen a few times. The rearrangement uses TRBV12-3 or TRBV12-4 and TRBJ2-1; a possible D gene is TRBD2 (5 bases). The CDR3 totals 16 residues. Trimming removed 1 base from V and 1 base from J, with 11 bases in between. The CDR3 DNA is TGTGCCAGCAGTTTAGAGGGCCGGGGATCCTACAATGAGCAGTTCTTC. Protein sequence: CASSLEGRGSYNEQFF.

This clonotype has a handful of counts. The chain uses TRBV9 and TRBJ2-7; 7 bases fit TRBD1. V shed 4 bases and J 5 bases; nucleotides not matched to a gene: 6. The V gene's germline CDR1 is SGDLS and CDR2 YYNGEE. This CDR3 is 13 amino acids long. The CDR3 nucleotides are TGTGCCAGCAGCCCTACAGGGGCCAACGAGCAGTACTTC. This sequence encodes CASSPTGANEQYF. The full variable domain, rest sourced from reference TRBV9 and TRBJ2-7, is DSGVTQTPKHLITATGQRVTLRCSPRSGDLSVYWYQQSLDQGLQFLIQYYNGEERAKGNILERFSAQQFPDLHSELNLSSLELGDSALYFCASSPTGANEQYFGPGTRLTVT.

This chain uses TRBV19 with TRBJ1-6; no clear D gene. V was shortened by 4 bases and J by 10 bases, with 14 bases between the two germline ends. This CDR3 comprises 14 residues. Germline CDR1 is LNHDA and CDR2 is SQIVND (reference sequence). The CDR3 region has the DNA TGTGCCAGTAGTAGCTACTTGCGCGAGTCACCCCTCCACTTT. It is translated as CASSSYLRESPLHF.